The rows below give T cell receptor beta chains drawn from one sample of a study of regulatory T cells in long-lasting Graves disease. TCRdb itself ran the multiplex PCR reads through MiXCR, one entry per CDR3 protein. The sample lists 600,000 to 850,000 distinct CDR3 sequences, 30% seen once, with about two fifths in the top ten. The source material was peripheral blood mononuclear cells (PBMCs), sampled when the disease was refractory, from a patient treated with antithyroid drugs. These TCRs come from a female donor with Graves disease. Each CDR3 is given with its conserved first and last residue. A D gene is named only where the DNA matches it firmly. Clone size is stated in some rows and not others, as once, few, many or a class when expanded.

cdr3_length: 15
clone_size: few
j_call: TRBJ1-2
d_call: TRBD1
v_call: TRBV20-1
cdr3_aa: CSGRDRVSLRAGYTF
cdr3_nt: TGCAGTGGTCGGGACAGGGTTTCGCTAAGGGCTGGCTACACCTTC

cdr3_length: 16
clone_size: .
j_call: TRBJ2-1
d_call: TRBD2
v_call: TRBV7-2
cdr3_aa: CASSLAAGRRYNEQFF
cdr3_nt: TGTGCCAGCAGCTTAGCAGCGGGACGGCGCTACAATGAGCAGTTCTTC

cdr3_length: 12
clone_size: .
j_call: TRBJ1-2
d_call: .
v_call: TRBV10-3
cdr3_aa: CAITEGLYGYTF
cdr3_nt: TGTGCCATCACGGAGGGGCTGTATGGCTACACCTTC

cdr3_length: 14
clone_size: few
j_call: TRBJ2-7
d_call: TRBD1
v_call: TRBV5-1
cdr3_aa: CASTRTGGIYEQYF
cdr3_nt: TGCGCCAGCACCAGGACAGGGGGCATCTACGAGCAGTACTTC

cdr3_length: 16
clone_size: .
j_call: TRBJ1-1
d_call: TRBD1
v_call: TRBV6-1
cdr3_aa: CASSESRGQVGAEAFF
cdr3_nt: TGTGCCAGCAGTGAATCGAGGGGGCAAGTGGGTGCTGAAGCTTTCTTT

cdr3_length: 14
clone_size: few
j_call: TRBJ1-1
d_call: .
v_call: TRBV12-3/TRBV12-4
cdr3_aa: CASTRGEWLLEAFF
cdr3_nt: TGTGCCAGCACTCGGGGTGAATGGCTGCTCGAAGCTTTCTTT

cdr3_length: 13
clone_size: many
j_call: TRBJ1-6
d_call: TRBD1
v_call: TRBV7-2
cdr3_aa: CASSLDRVSPLHF
cdr3_nt: TGTGCCAGCAGCCTGGACAGGGTTTCACCCCTCCACTTT

cdr3_length: 16
clone_size: few
j_call: TRBJ2-5
d_call: TRBD1
v_call: TRBV6-5
cdr3_aa: CASSYSSSGGPETQYF
cdr3_nt: TGTGCCAGCAGTTACTCGAGTTCAGGGGGCCCGGAGACCCAGTACTTC

cdr3_length: 13
clone_size: .
j_call: TRBJ1-4
d_call: .
v_call: TRBV12-3/TRBV12-4
cdr3_aa: CASSPTVNEKLFF
cdr3_nt: TGTGCCAGCAGCCCGACAGTAAATGAAAAACTGTTTTTT

cdr3_length: 15
clone_size: .
j_call: TRBJ2-5
d_call: TRBD1
v_call: TRBV5-4
cdr3_aa: CASSQRQGAQETQYF
cdr3_nt: TGTGCCAGCAGCCAACGACAGGGGGCCCAAGAGACCCAGTACTTC

cdr3_length: 17
clone_size: .
j_call: TRBJ2-6
d_call: .
v_call: TRBV12-3/TRBV12-4
cdr3_aa: CASSRGTPTSGANVLTF
cdr3_nt: TGTGCCAGCAGTAGGGGGACACCGACCTCTGGGGCCAACGTCCTGACTTTC

cdr3_length: 15
clone_size: few
j_call: TRBJ2-7
d_call: TRBD2
v_call: TRBV2
cdr3_aa: CASSVEGGLVHEQYF
cdr3_nt: TGTGCCAGCAGTGTGGAGGGAGGACTAGTCCACGAGCAGTACTTC

cdr3_length: 13
clone_size: few
j_call: TRBJ2-4
d_call: TRBD2
v_call: TRBV20-1
cdr3_aa: CSARYSGSNIQYF
cdr3_nt: TGCAGTGCTAGATATAGCGGGAGCAACATTCAGTACTTC

cdr3_length: 14
clone_size: .
j_call: TRBJ1-4
d_call: .
v_call: TRBV5-1
cdr3_aa: CASSLSGSREKLFF
cdr3_nt: TGCGCCAGCAGCTTGTCAGGGTCACGGGAAAAACTGTTTTTT

cdr3_length: 15
clone_size: .
j_call: TRBJ1-6
d_call: .
v_call: TRBV3-1
cdr3_aa: CASSQGSGSNSPLHF
cdr3_nt: TGTGCCAGCAGCCAAGGGTCAGGGTCTAATTCACCCCTCCACTTT

cdr3_length: 14
clone_size: few
j_call: TRBJ1-2
d_call: .
v_call: TRBV20-1
cdr3_aa: CSARDTQGATGYTF
cdr3_nt: TGCAGTGCTAGAGACACACAGGGAGCGACCGGCTACACCTTC

cdr3_length: 13
clone_size: few
j_call: TRBJ2-2
d_call: .
v_call: TRBV7-9
cdr3_aa: CASSATRSGELFF
cdr3_nt: TGTGCCAGCAGCGCGACTAGATCCGGGGAGCTGTTTTTT

cdr3_length: 15
clone_size: .
j_call: TRBJ2-4
d_call: TRBD2
v_call: TRBV7-9
cdr3_aa: CASSQDLPGRDIQYF
cdr3_nt: TGCGCCAGCAGCCAAGATCTTCCAGGGAGGGACATTCAGTACTTC

cdr3_length: 11
clone_size: .
j_call: TRBJ2-7
d_call: .
v_call: TRBV6-1
cdr3_aa: CASSPLAEQYF
cdr3_nt: TGTGCCAGCAGCCCCTTAGCGGAGCAGTACTTC

cdr3_length: 14
clone_size: many
j_call: TRBJ1-1
d_call: TRBD1
v_call: TRBV2
cdr3_aa: CASRGRDRDTEAFF
cdr3_nt: TGTGCCAGCAGGGGGAGGGACAGGGACACTGAAGCTTTCTTT

cdr3_length: 12
clone_size: .
j_call: TRBJ1-4
d_call: .
v_call: TRBV29-1
cdr3_aa: CSVRGENEKLFF
cdr3_nt: TGCAGCGTTCGAGGGGAGAATGAAAAACTGTTTTTT

cdr3_length: 13
clone_size: .
j_call: TRBJ1-1
d_call: .
v_call: TRBV5-1
cdr3_aa: CASSVSQGTQASF
cdr3_nt: TGCGCCAGCAGCGTGTCGCAGGGTACACAAGCTTCCTTT

cdr3_length: 15
clone_size: few
j_call: TRBJ1-2
d_call: .
v_call: TRBV30
cdr3_aa: CAWKGSGQNYYGYTF
cdr3_nt: TGTGCCTGGAAGGGGTCGGGGCAGAACTACTATGGCTACACCTTC

cdr3_length: 14
clone_size: few
j_call: TRBJ1-5
d_call: .
v_call: TRBV10-3
cdr3_aa: CAISDRGVNQPQHF
cdr3_nt: TGTGCCATCAGTGACAGGGGAGTTAATCAGCCCCAGCATTTT

cdr3_length: 14
clone_size: many
j_call: TRBJ2-7
d_call: TRBD2
v_call: TRBV6-1
cdr3_aa: CASDRTSGSYEQYF
cdr3_nt: TGTGCCAGCGACAGGACTAGCGGGAGCTACGAGCAGTACTTC

cdr3_length: 15
clone_size: few
j_call: TRBJ1-1
d_call: .
v_call: TRBV16
cdr3_aa: CASSQSGDQLPEAFF
cdr3_nt: TGTGCCAGCAGCCAATCCGGGGATCAACTACCCGAAGCTTTCTTT

cdr3_length: 13
clone_size: .
j_call: TRBJ1-2
d_call: .
v_call: TRBV30
cdr3_aa: CAWSSGPGYGYTF
cdr3_nt: TGTGCCTGGAGTTCAGGGCCGGGGTATGGCTACACCTTC

cdr3_length: 14
clone_size: .
j_call: TRBJ2-3
d_call: .
v_call: TRBV15
cdr3_aa: CATSRALAVDTQYF
cdr3_nt: TGTGCCACCAGCAGAGCACTAGCCGTGGATACGCAGTATTTT

cdr3_length: 14
clone_size: many
j_call: TRBJ1-2
d_call: TRBD1
v_call: TRBV27
cdr3_aa: CASSSGQGASGYTF
cdr3_nt: TGTGCCAGCAGTTCGGGACAGGGGGCGAGTGGCTACACCTTC

cdr3_length: 17
clone_size: few
j_call: TRBJ1-3
d_call: TRBD1
v_call: TRBV6-2/TRBV6-3
cdr3_aa: CASSYFASGTGGNTIYF
cdr3_nt: TGTGCCAGCAGTTACTTCGCCTCCGGGACAGGGGGAAACACCATATATTTT

cdr3_length: 13
clone_size: .
j_call: TRBJ1-2
d_call: .
v_call: TRBV6-1
cdr3_aa: CASRLGLNYGYTF
cdr3_nt: TGTGCCAGCAGGCTGGGCCTCAACTATGGCTACACCTTC

cdr3_length: 17
clone_size: .
j_call: TRBJ1-4
d_call: .
v_call: TRBV27
cdr3_aa: CASSVLSPGGGGEKLFF
cdr3_nt: TGTGCCAGCAGTGTCCTATCCCCGGGGGGGGGAGGTGAAAAACTGTTTTTT

cdr3_length: 13
clone_size: many
j_call: TRBJ1-1
d_call: .
v_call: TRBV12-3/TRBV12-4
cdr3_aa: CASSLGSSVEAFF
cdr3_nt: TGTGCCAGCAGTTTAGGATCATCCGTGGAAGCTTTCTTT

cdr3_length: 14
clone_size: many
j_call: TRBJ1-4
d_call: .
v_call: TRBV12-3/TRBV12-4
cdr3_aa: CASSPLSGTEKLFF
cdr3_nt: TGTGCCAGCAGCCCCTTGTCCGGGACTGAAAAACTGTTTTTT

cdr3_length: 14
clone_size: .
j_call: TRBJ2-5
d_call: .
v_call: TRBV27
cdr3_aa: CASSLLGGQETQYF
cdr3_nt: TGTGCCAGCAGTTTGCTAGGGGGGCAAGAGACCCAGTACTTC

cdr3_length: 15
clone_size: .
j_call: TRBJ2-2
d_call: TRBD1
v_call: TRBV28
cdr3_aa: CASSLYRGGTGELFF
cdr3_nt: TGTGCCAGCAGTTTATACAGGGGCGGCACCGGGGAGCTGTTTTTT